This T cell receptor beta chain was captured by sequencing in a study of identical twins. General study results and limits: Beta clonotypes that were abundant in cord blood contained fewer insertions, a pattern absent from memory repertoires. Twin sharing of out-of-frame TCR alpha was underestimated by models in monozygotic pairs.

A word on this clonotype: The target antigen is unknown.

CDR1 and CDR2 from the germline V gene are ENHRY and SYGVKD. The J segment lost 2 bases and the V segment lost 5 bases, leaving 5 bases of the junction unmatched. The CDR3 sequence is 14 residues long. Through template switching, a universal primer site was introduced, and the cDNA contained unique molecular identifiers. TCRdb recomputed calls from the 5' RACE reads with MiXCR, one row per CDR3 protein. Of some 660,000 distinct CDR3 sequences detected, 8.5% to 9% appear once; the ten largest clones hold around 0.95%. This sample also appeared in a second study, on yellow fever vaccine responses in identical twins. In that study: Twins reportedly showed a vaccine T cell response that seemed partly convergent and partly personalized.

The sample was PBMCs. The origin of this receptor is a young woman in good health. This chain uses TRBV10-3 with TRBJ2-7; 8 bases map to TRBD1. As DNA, the CDR3 is TGTGCCATCAGTCCGGACAGGGCCGCCTACGAGCAGTACTTC. Translation gives CAISPDRAAYEQYF.